A single sample gave rise to the 16 T cell receptor beta chains below, sequenced in a study of PD-L1 blockade in urothelial cancer. Method: immunoSEQ multiplex PCR; TCRdb's copy keeps in-frame clones and lacks some. The sample lists just over 50,000 clones, approximately 86% occurring once. Sequencing used PBMCs, obtained around atezolizumab (anti-PD-L1) treatment. The receptors derive from a man in his 60s with urothelial cancer.

The rearrangement links TRBV5-8 to TRBJ2-3; unclear D gene. The CDR3 totals 14 residues. CDR1 SGHTS and CDR2 YDEGEE come from the germline V gene. The germline V and J ends were trimmed by 0 bases and 3 bases, with 8 bases remaining between them. CDR3 protein: CASSLGDNTDTQYF. DNA of the CDR3: TGTGCCAGCAGCTTGGGTGACAATACAGATACGCAGTATTTT.

J is TRBJ1-4 and V is TRBV6-6; 7 nucleotides align to TRBD1. The V gene's germline CDR1 is MNHNY and CDR2 SVGAGI (reference sequence). CDR3 length equals 14 residues. The junction had 10 bases not matched to a gene; V was cut back by 9 bases and J by 6 bases. Here the CDR3 reads CASRRGQWDEKLFF. The DNA for the CDR3 is TGTGCCAGTAGAAGGGGGCAATGGGATGAAAAACTGTTTTTT.

This clone was recorded only once. This chain uses TRBV5-1 with TRBJ1-6, with D perhaps TRBD1 (5 bases). The CDR3 is 18 amino acids. Germline CDR1 reads SGHRS; CDR2 reads YFSETQ. The V gene lost 3 bases and the J gene lost 3 bases, with 19 bases spanning the gap. DNA for the CDR3: TGCGCCAGCAGCTGGGGCGGGAGAGGGAGTTACTATAATTCACCCCTCCACTTT. It specifies CASSWGGRGSYYNSPLHF.

The chain joins TRBV7-8 to TRBJ1-2, with 7 bases aligning to TRBD1. The CDR3 is 16 amino acids. Germline V lookup: CDR1 SGHVS, CDR2 FQNEAQ. Trimming removed 2 bases from V and 1 base from J; junction bases left unmatched: 7. CDR3 sequence (DNA): TGTGCCAGCAGCTTAAGTCCTCGGGACAGTAACTATGGCTACACCTTC. Its protein is CASSLSPRDSNYGYTF. The complete variable domain, with remaining parts taken from reference TRBV7-8 and TRBJ1-2, reads GAGVSQSPRYKVAKRGQDVALRCDPISGHVSLFWYQQALGQGPEFLTYFQNEAQLDKSGLPSDRFFAERPEGSVSTLKIQRTQQEDSAVYLCASSLSPRDSNYGYTFGSGTRLTVV.

The chain employs TRBV19 and TRBJ1-2, with 7 bases lining up with TRBD1. V gave up 0 bases and J gave up 7 bases; unmatched junction bases: 11. The CDR3 has 16 residues. CDR1 and CDR2 (germline): LNHDA, SQIVND (reference sequence). The CDR3 loop reads CASSIDQGGASRGYTF. CDR3 DNA: TGTGCCAGTAGTATAGATCAGGGGGGCGCCTCGCGTGGCTACACCTTC.

This rearrangement joins TRBV30 to TRBJ1-4; D is perhaps TRBD1 (6 bases). V dropped 8 bases and J dropped 6 bases, with 13 bases sitting between them. Germline loops: CDR1 GTSNPN, CDR2 SVGIG (reference sequence). The CDR3 loop spans 12 amino acids. In nucleotides, the CDR3 is TGTGCCATAAGGGGGAACTATGAAAAACTGTTTTTT. Translation: CAIRGNYEKLFF.

This chain connects TRBV19 to TRBJ1-5, with D possibly being TRBD1 (6 bases). This CDR3 is 16 amino acids long. Per germline, CDR1 LNHDA and CDR2 SQIVND (reference sequence). Trimming cost V 1 base and J 4 bases, with 14 bases left between them. This CDR3 reads CASSIATGTRNQPQHF. The CDR3 DNA sequence: TGTGCCAGTAGTATAGCCACAGGGACGAGGAATCAGCCCCAGCATTTT.

The DNA for the CDR3 is TGTGCCAGCAGTCCCGGACAGGGAAATCAGCCCCAGCATTTT. Translated, it gives CASSPGQGNQPQHF. V usage is TRBV28 and J usage is TRBJ1-5; TRBD1 agrees at 8 bases. J gave up 4 bases and V 5 bases, and 4 bases lay outside the gene matches. The length of the CDR3 is 14 residues. CDR1 is MDHEN, CDR2 SYDVKM, per germline.

The chain uses TRBV2 and TRBJ1-2; possibly TRBD1 for D (6 bases). CDR1 and CDR2 (germline): SNHLY, FYNNEI. The CDR3 is 14 amino acids. The ends were cut back, 7 bases at V and 3 bases at J, with 15 bases in the middle. This CDR3 reads CASIKNRADYGYTF. CDR3 bases: TGTGCCAGCATTAAAAACAGGGCTGACTATGGCTACACCTTC.

This clone was counted only a few times. The chain combines TRBV27 with TRBJ2-7; weak D call: TRBD2 (6 bases). There are 14 residues in the CDR3. Trimming removed 5 bases at V and 2 bases at J, with 13 bases between. CDR1 is MNHEY, CDR2 SMNVEV, per germline (reference sequence). CDR3 DNA: TGTGCCAGCAGTCCGGGGACTTTAACCTACGAGCAGTACTTC. Translating gives CASSPGTLTYEQYF.

CDR3 region: CASSPDSLDSYEQYF. CDR3 DNA sequence: TGTGCCAGCTCACCTGACAGCTTGGATTCCTACGAGCAGTACTTC. This chain connects TRBV18 to TRBJ2-7; D may be TRBD1 (5 bases). This CDR3 is built from 15 residues. Germline V gene sequence: CDR1 KGHSH, CDR2 LQKENI. Trimming removed 3 bases from V and 1 base from J, with 13 bases in between.

The chain uses TRBV5-4 and TRBJ2-1, with 10 bases lining up with TRBD1. This CDR3 is 16 amino acids long. Germline V CDR1 and CDR2: SGHNT, YYREEE (reference sequence). Trimming took 1 base from V and 7 from J; bases not matched to a gene: 8. Here the CDR3 DNA reads TGTGCCAGCAGCTTGACGGGACAGGGGTCAGCAAATGAGCAGTTCTTC. It translates to CASSLTGQGSANEQFF.

The V gene is TRBV11-2, the J gene TRBJ2-7; D might be TRBD2 (6 bases). The V and J ends lost 1 base and 3 bases respectively, with 13 bases between them. The CDR3 sequence is 15 residues long. Germline V gene sequence: CDR1 SGHAT, CDR2 FQNNGV. CDR3 protein: CASSLVLGGLYEQYF. For the CDR3, the DNA is TGTGCCAGCAGCTTAGTTTTAGGAGGGCTCTACGAGCAGTACTTC.

The chain has TRBV25-1 and TRBJ2-7, with D possibly being TRBD1 (5 bases). Trimming took 1 base from V and 10 from J, leaving 14 bases between them. Germline-derived CDR1 and CDR2 are MGHDK and SYGVNS. The CDR3 loop spans 13 amino acids. CDR3 in amino acids: CASSEWALGLQYF. In DNA, the CDR3 is TGTGCCAGCAGTGAATGGGCGTTGGGGCTTCAGTACTTC.

The CDR3 region is CAISEYRDANQPQHF. The CDR3 DNA reads as TGTGCCATCAGTGAATACAGGGATGCGAATCAGCCCCAGCATTTT. The rearrangement joins TRBV10-3 to TRBJ1-5; perhaps TRBD1 as D (6 bases). This CDR3 has 15 amino acids. V was pared by 3 bases and J by 4 bases, with 13 bases between. The germline V gene has CDR1 ENHRY and CDR2 SYGVKD.

This chain uses TRBV9 with TRBJ2-1, with 8 positions matching TRBD1. The CDR3 is made up of 19 amino acids. Germline V gene sequence: CDR1 SGDLS, CDR2 YYNGEE. V was clipped by 3 bases and J by 3 bases; unmatched bases: 17. This CDR3 is CASSAGQGQTERLYNEQFF. The CDR3, as DNA: TGTGCCAGCAGCGCCGGACAGGGACAAACAGAACGCCTCTACAATGAGCAGTTCTTC.